Listed below are T cell receptor beta chains from one sample, sequenced in a study of blood T cell repertoires in COVID-19. Measured with immunoSEQ multiplex PCR; TCRdb has only the in-frame clones, and not every one. The sample yields some 80,000 clones, around 74% seen once. The sequenced sample was peripheral blood. The receptor source for this set is a woman aged 80 or over with active or convalescent COVID-19. CDR3s leave out the opening cysteine and the closing phenylalanine or tryptophan.

j_gene | len | v_gene | CDR3aa
TRBJ2-3 | 13 | TRBV6-5 | ASSQSWYGTDTQY
TRBJ1-1 | 11 | TRBV19 | ASSRTENTEAF
TRBJ2-1 | 16 | TRBV11-2 | ASSPRLAGEPGYNEQF
TRBJ2-7 | 12 | TRBV18 | ASSPGLDSYEQY
TRBJ2-5 | 11 | TRBV19 | ASSTDPVETQY
TRBJ2-3 | 15 | TRBV2 | ARSKASGGTNTDTQY
TRBJ1-4 | 13 | TRBV28 | ASSLGPGENEKLF
TRBJ1-4 | 11 | TRBV5-6 | ASSLVRSEKLF
TRBJ2-2 | 12 | TRBV20-1 | SASNSIRTGELF
TRBJ2-2 | 15 | TRBV25-1 | ASGGGTLFSSTGELF
TRBJ2-1 | 17 | TRBV13 | ASSLRLYRGLGAYNEQF
TRBJ1-1 | 12 | TRBV14 | ASSQELVHTEAF
TRBJ2-7 | 10 | TRBV10-3 | AITSGTSDPY
TRBJ2-3 | 14 | TRBV27 | ASSLLGAGGRDTQY
TRBJ2-7 | 12 | TRBV6-2/TRBV6-3 | ASSYGGNYYEQY